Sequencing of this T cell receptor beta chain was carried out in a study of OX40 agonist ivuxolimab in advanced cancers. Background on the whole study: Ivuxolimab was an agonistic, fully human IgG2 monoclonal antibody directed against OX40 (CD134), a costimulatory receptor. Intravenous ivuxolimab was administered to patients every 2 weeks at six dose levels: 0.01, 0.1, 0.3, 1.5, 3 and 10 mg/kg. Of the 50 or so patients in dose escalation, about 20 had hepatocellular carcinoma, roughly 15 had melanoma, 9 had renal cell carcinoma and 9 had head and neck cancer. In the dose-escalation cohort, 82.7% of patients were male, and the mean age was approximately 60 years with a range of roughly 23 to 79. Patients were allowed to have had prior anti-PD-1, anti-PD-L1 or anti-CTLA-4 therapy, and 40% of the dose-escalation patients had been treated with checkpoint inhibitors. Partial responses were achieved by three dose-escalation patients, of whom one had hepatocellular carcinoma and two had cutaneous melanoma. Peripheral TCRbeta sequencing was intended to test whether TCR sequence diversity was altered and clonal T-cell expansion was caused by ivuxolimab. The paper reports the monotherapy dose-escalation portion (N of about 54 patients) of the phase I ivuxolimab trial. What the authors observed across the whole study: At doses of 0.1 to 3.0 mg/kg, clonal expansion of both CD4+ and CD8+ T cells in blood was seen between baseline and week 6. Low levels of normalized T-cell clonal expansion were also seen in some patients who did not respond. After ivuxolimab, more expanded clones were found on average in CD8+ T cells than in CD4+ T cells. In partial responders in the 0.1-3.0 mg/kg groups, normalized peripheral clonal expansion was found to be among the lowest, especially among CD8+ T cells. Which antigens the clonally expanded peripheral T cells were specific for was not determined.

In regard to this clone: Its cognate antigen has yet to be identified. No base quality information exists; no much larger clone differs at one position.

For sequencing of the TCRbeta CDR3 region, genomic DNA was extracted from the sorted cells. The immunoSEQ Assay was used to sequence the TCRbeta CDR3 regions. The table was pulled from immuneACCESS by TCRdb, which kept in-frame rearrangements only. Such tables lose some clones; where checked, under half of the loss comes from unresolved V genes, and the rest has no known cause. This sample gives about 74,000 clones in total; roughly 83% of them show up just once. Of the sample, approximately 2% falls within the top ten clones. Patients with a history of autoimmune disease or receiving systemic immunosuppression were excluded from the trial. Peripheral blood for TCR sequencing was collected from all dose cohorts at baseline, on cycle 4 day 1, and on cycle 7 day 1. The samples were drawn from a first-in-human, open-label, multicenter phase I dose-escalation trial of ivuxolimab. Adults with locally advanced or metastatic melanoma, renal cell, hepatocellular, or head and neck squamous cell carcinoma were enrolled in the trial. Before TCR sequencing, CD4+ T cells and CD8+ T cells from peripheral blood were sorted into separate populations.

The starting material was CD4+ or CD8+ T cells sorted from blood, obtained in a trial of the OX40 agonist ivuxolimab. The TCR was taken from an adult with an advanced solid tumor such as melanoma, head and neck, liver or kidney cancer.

This receptor carries the CDR3 CASSARGQVMIGSADTQYF. The nucleotides are TGTGCCAGCAGTGCGAGGGGACAGGTGATGATAGGATCCGCAGATACGCAGTATTTT. The chain uses TRBV2 and TRBJ2-3, with 8 central nucleotides matching TRBD1. After removal of 4 bases from V and 4 bases from J, the junction retains 19 bases not matched to a gene. Including the terminal cysteine and phenylalanine, the CDR3 comprises 19 residues. The kept DNA is CDR3 alone, 57 bases in frame from the first base. CDR1 and CDR2 are drawn from the germline V gene: SNHLY, FYNNEI.